Listed below are T cell receptor beta chains from one sample, sequenced in a study of T cell changes during pregnancy in multiple sclerosis. Clones were read by immunoSEQ multiplex PCR, and TCRdb kept only the in-frame ones, dropping some. The sample records under 65,000 clones, 93% being singletons. Here the sequenced sample was CD8+ T cells from peripheral blood mononuclear cells, taken in the second trimester of pregnancy. The receptors were sampled from a female donor with multiple sclerosis, enrolled in a pregnancy study. The CDR3 runs from the conserved cysteine through the conserved F or W. The order of the fields is J gene, D gene, V gene, clone size, CDR3 DNA, CDR3 protein. D genes are given only for firm matches. Expanded clones get a size class; other rows say once, few or many, or leave the size out.

j_gene: TRBJ2-7
d_gene: TRBD2
v_gene: TRBV27
abundance: -
CDR3nt: TGTGCCAGCAGTTTTTGGCCGGGTGGGACTAGCGGGAGTCGGAGCTCCTACGAGCAGTACTTC
CDR3aa: CASSFWPGGTSGSRSSYEQYF

j_gene: TRBJ2-6
d_gene: -
v_gene: TRBV4-1
abundance: -
CDR3nt: TGCGCCAGCAGCCAAGATCAGGGGCCCGGCTCTGGGGCCAACGTCCTGACTTTC
CDR3aa: CASSQDQGPGSGANVLTF

j_gene: TRBJ2-1
d_gene: TRBD1
v_gene: TRBV28
abundance: -
CDR3nt: TGTGCCAGCAGTTTGGGGACAGGGATAGATGAGCAGTTCTTC
CDR3aa: CASSLGTGIDEQFF

j_gene: TRBJ1-5
d_gene: -
v_gene: TRBV10-3
abundance: -
CDR3nt: TGTGCCGCAGGTGAAGACGTATACAATCAGCCCCAGCATTTT
CDR3aa: CAAGEDVYNQPQHF

j_gene: TRBJ2-5
d_gene: -
v_gene: TRBV27
abundance: -
CDR3nt: TGTGCCAGCAGTTTCAACCTAGGAGAGACCCAGTACTTC
CDR3aa: CASSFNLGETQYF

j_gene: TRBJ2-7
d_gene: -
v_gene: TRBV21-1
abundance: -
CDR3nt: TGTGCCAGCAGCAAACTGGGGACAGGGGCTAATGACTTC
CDR3aa: CASSKLGTGANDF

j_gene: TRBJ1-4
d_gene: -
v_gene: TRBV6-6
abundance: once
CDR3nt: TGTGCCAGCAGTTACGCCGGGACAATAATTTTT
CDR3aa: CASSYAGTIIF

j_gene: TRBJ2-7
d_gene: TRBD1
v_gene: TRBV27
abundance: -
CDR3nt: TGTGCCAGCAGCTCTGACAGGGCCCCCTCCTACGAGCAGTACTTC
CDR3aa: CASSSDRAPSYEQYF

j_gene: TRBJ1-4
d_gene: -
v_gene: TRBV5-4
abundance: -
CDR3nt: TGTGCCAGCAGTTCGACAGATAATGAAAAACTGTTTTTT
CDR3aa: CASSSTDNEKLFF

j_gene: TRBJ2-1
d_gene: TRBD2
v_gene: TRBV5-1
abundance: -
CDR3nt: TGCGCCAGCAGCCCGGCTAGCGGGGGGCCCCGCCGAGAGCAGTTCTTC
CDR3aa: CASSPASGGPRREQFF

j_gene: TRBJ2-2
d_gene: -
v_gene: TRBV27
abundance: -
CDR3nt: TGTGCCAGCAGTCTCTATGTTGCCGGGGAGCTGTTTTTT
CDR3aa: CASSLYVAGELFF

j_gene: TRBJ2-1
d_gene: -
v_gene: TRBV13
abundance: -
CDR3nt: TGTGCCAGCAGCTTTCCAACCGGGACTCCTTACAATGAGCAGTTCTTC
CDR3aa: CASSFPTGTPYNEQFF

j_gene: TRBJ2-3
d_gene: -
v_gene: TRBV6-5
abundance: -
CDR3nt: TGTGCCAGCAGTTACACGGGGATGAAGACAGATACGCAGTATTTT
CDR3aa: CASSYTGMKTDTQYF

j_gene: TRBJ2-4
d_gene: TRBD2
v_gene: TRBV6-1
abundance: -
CDR3nt: TGTGCCAGCAGTGAATGGGTAGCGGGGTCAGCCCAAAACATTCAGTACTTC
CDR3aa: CASSEWVAGSAQNIQYF

j_gene: TRBJ2-3
d_gene: -
v_gene: TRBV6-4
abundance: few
CDR3nt: TGTGCCAGCAGTGTGACTTCCACAGATACGCAGTATTTT
CDR3aa: CASSVTSTDTQYF

j_gene: TRBJ2-1
d_gene: -
v_gene: TRBV7-9
abundance: -
CDR3nt: TGTGCCAGCAGCTTACCTTACAATGAGCAGTTCTTC
CDR3aa: CASSLPYNEQFF

j_gene: TRBJ2-7
d_gene: TRBD1
v_gene: TRBV13
abundance: -
CDR3nt: TGTGCCAGCAGCTCGGACAGGGGTTCCTACGAGCAGTACTTC
CDR3aa: CASSSDRGSYEQYF

j_gene: TRBJ2-6
d_gene: -
v_gene: TRBV6-5
abundance: -
CDR3nt: TGTGCCAGCGGGGCGGAAGACTCTGGGGCCAACGTCCTGACTTTC
CDR3aa: CASGAEDSGANVLTF

j_gene: TRBJ2-2
d_gene: -
v_gene: TRBV6-5
abundance: -
CDR3nt: TGTGCCAGCAGTTACTCGAGGGTTGCGGAGCTGTTTTTT
CDR3aa: CASSYSRVAELFF

j_gene: TRBJ2-7
d_gene: -
v_gene: TRBV2
abundance: once
CDR3nt: TGTGCCAGCCTCGGCGGGAAATTCGAGCAGTACTTC
CDR3aa: CASLGGKFEQYF

j_gene: TRBJ2-1
d_gene: -
v_gene: TRBV4-1
abundance: -
CDR3nt: TGCGCCAGCAGCCAAGATCGGAGCGACCTCTCCTACAATGAGCAGTTCTTC
CDR3aa: CASSQDRSDLSYNEQFF

j_gene: TRBJ2-7
d_gene: TRBD1
v_gene: TRBV5-8
abundance: -
CDR3nt: TGTGCCAGCAGCATAGCGGGACAGGGGGCCCACGAGCAGTACTTC
CDR3aa: CASSIAGQGAHEQYF

j_gene: TRBJ2-7
d_gene: -
v_gene: TRBV4-1
abundance: -
CDR3nt: TGCGCCAGCAGCCAGGGGACTGGGGAGCAGTACTTC
CDR3aa: CASSQGTGEQYF

j_gene: TRBJ1-1
d_gene: -
v_gene: TRBV11-3
abundance: -
CDR3nt: TGTGCCAGCAGCCTAACCATAAACACTGAAGCTTTCTTT
CDR3aa: CASSLTINTEAFF

j_gene: TRBJ1-1
d_gene: -
v_gene: TRBV5-5
abundance: -
CDR3nt: TGTGCCAGCAGCTTAGGAGGGAACACTGAAGCTTTCTTT
CDR3aa: CASSLGGNTEAFF

j_gene: TRBJ1-2
d_gene: -
v_gene: TRBV5-1
abundance: -
CDR3nt: TGCGCCAGCAGCTTGGGACAGGCGGCGAACTATGGCTACACCTTC
CDR3aa: CASSLGQAANYGYTF

j_gene: TRBJ2-1
d_gene: TRBD2
v_gene: TRBV11-2
abundance: -
CDR3nt: TGTGCCAGCAGCCAGGGATGGACTAGCGGGGGTTACAATGAGCAGTTCTTC
CDR3aa: CASSQGWTSGGYNEQFF

j_gene: TRBJ2-7
d_gene: -
v_gene: TRBV9
abundance: once
CDR3nt: TGTGCCAGCAGCGCCGGTTTGGTCTCCTACGAGCAGTACTTC
CDR3aa: CASSAGLVSYEQYF

j_gene: TRBJ2-1
d_gene: -
v_gene: TRBV7-9
abundance: -
CDR3nt: TGTGCCAGCAGCCCGGAGAGTAGCGCTGAGCAGTTCTTC
CDR3aa: CASSPESSAEQFF

j_gene: TRBJ1-5
d_gene: -
v_gene: TRBV19
abundance: -
CDR3nt: TGTGCCAGTAAGGGTCACAGGGTCGGTAGCAATCAGCCCCAGCATTTT
CDR3aa: CASKGHRVGSNQPQHF

j_gene: TRBJ2-5
d_gene: -
v_gene: TRBV5-4
abundance: -
CDR3nt: TGTGCCAGCAGAAGGGGTTCGAAGGAGACCCAGTACTTC
CDR3aa: CASRRGSKETQYF

j_gene: TRBJ2-5
d_gene: -
v_gene: TRBV9
abundance: -
CDR3nt: TGTGCCAGCAGCCCCCATATGAGCCGGGAGACCCAGTACTTC
CDR3aa: CASSPHMSRETQYF

j_gene: TRBJ2-7
d_gene: TRBD1
v_gene: TRBV7-9
abundance: -
CDR3nt: TGTGCCAGCAGCTCTGGGACAGGGGGATCCTACGAGCAGTACTTC
CDR3aa: CASSSGTGGSYEQYF

j_gene: TRBJ1-1
d_gene: -
v_gene: TRBV7-8
abundance: -
CDR3nt: TGTGCCAGCAGCCTTCTTACAGGGTACGGGAACACTGAAGCTTTCTTT
CDR3aa: CASSLLTGYGNTEAFF

j_gene: TRBJ2-7
d_gene: -
v_gene: TRBV4-1
abundance: -
CDR3nt: TGCGCCAGCAGCCAAGATGTAGCACTCACATTCTACGAGCAGTACTTC
CDR3aa: CASSQDVALTFYEQYF

j_gene: TRBJ2-1
d_gene: TRBD2
v_gene: TRBV19
abundance: -
CDR3nt: TGTGCCAGTAGCTATAGCGGGAACGCCTACAATGAGCAGTTCTTC
CDR3aa: CASSYSGNAYNEQFF

j_gene: TRBJ2-1
d_gene: -
v_gene: TRBV18
abundance: -
CDR3nt: TGTGCCAGCTCACCTTTCCGGGACAATGAGCAGTTCTTC
CDR3aa: CASSPFRDNEQFF

j_gene: TRBJ1-4
d_gene: -
v_gene: TRBV27
abundance: -
CDR3nt: TGTGCCAGCAGTACATGGGCCGAGAAGGATGAAAAACTGTTTTTT
CDR3aa: CASSTWAEKDEKLFF

j_gene: TRBJ2-7
d_gene: TRBD1
v_gene: TRBV16
abundance: -
CDR3nt: TGTGCCAGCAGCCAAGGGACAGGGGGCGCAAACGAGCAGTACTTC
CDR3aa: CASSQGTGGANEQYF

j_gene: TRBJ2-3
d_gene: -
v_gene: TRBV7-3
abundance: -
CDR3nt: TGTGCCAGCAGCGGGGCCCCCGCAGATACGCAGTATTTT
CDR3aa: CASSGAPADTQYF

j_gene: TRBJ2-3
d_gene: TRBD2
v_gene: TRBV4-3
abundance: once
CDR3nt: TGCGCCAGCAGTCCCGGGGGGATAACAGATACGCAGTATTTT
CDR3aa: CASSPGGITDTQYF

j_gene: TRBJ2-5
d_gene: TRBD1
v_gene: TRBV7-2
abundance: -
CDR3nt: TGTGCCAGCAGCTCATGGACAGGGAAAGAGACCCAGTACTTC
CDR3aa: CASSSWTGKETQYF

j_gene: TRBJ2-1
d_gene: TRBD2
v_gene: TRBV7-9
abundance: once
CDR3nt: TGTGCCAGCAGTCCCCCTCCTAGCGGGAGTCCCTACAATGAGCAGTTCTTC
CDR3aa: CASSPPPSGSPYNEQFF

j_gene: TRBJ1-1
d_gene: -
v_gene: TRBV5-1
abundance: -
CDR3nt: TGCGCCAGCAGCCCCTTGGACAGTAACACTGAAGCTTTCTTT
CDR3aa: CASSPLDSNTEAFF

j_gene: TRBJ2-2
d_gene: -
v_gene: TRBV9
abundance: -
CDR3nt: TGTGCCAGCAGCGTAGGCGGGGATCTGTTTTTT
CDR3aa: CASSVGGDLFF

j_gene: TRBJ1-5
d_gene: -
v_gene: TRBV7-2
abundance: -
CDR3nt: TGTGCCAGCAGCCCGGGGGGGTTCACCAATCAGCCCCAGCATTTT
CDR3aa: CASSPGGFTNQPQHF

j_gene: TRBJ2-7
d_gene: -
v_gene: TRBV11-2
abundance: -
CDR3nt: TGTGCCAGCAGCTTCACCGGGGAGGAGCAGTACTTC
CDR3aa: CASSFTGEEQYF

j_gene: TRBJ1-1
d_gene: -
v_gene: TRBV5-4
abundance: -
CDR3nt: TGTGCCAGCAGCTTGCCGGACAGGAACACTGAAGCTTTCTTT
CDR3aa: CASSLPDRNTEAFF

j_gene: TRBJ2-6
d_gene: TRBD1
v_gene: TRBV27
abundance: -
CDR3nt: TGTGCCAGCAGTTTATCGTCACAGGGGGCTTCTGGGGCCAACGTCCTGACTTTC
CDR3aa: CASSLSSQGASGANVLTF

j_gene: TRBJ1-1
d_gene: -
v_gene: TRBV7-6
abundance: -
CDR3nt: TGTGCCAGCAGCCCGGCCAACAGGGATGGTACAGCTTTCTTT
CDR3aa: CASSPANRDGTAFF

j_gene: TRBJ1-1
d_gene: -
v_gene: TRBV2
abundance: -
CDR3nt: TGTGCCAGCAGTGAAGCATGGCCAGGATTAATGAACACTGAAGCTTTCTTT
CDR3aa: CASSEAWPGLMNTEAFF

j_gene: TRBJ2-7
d_gene: -
v_gene: TRBV5-5
abundance: -
CDR3nt: TGTGCCAGCAGCTTGTGGGCTTCGTCCGTCGCCGAGCAGTACTTC
CDR3aa: CASSLWASSVAEQYF

j_gene: TRBJ2-1
d_gene: -
v_gene: TRBV5-4
abundance: -
CDR3nt: TGTGCCAGCAGCTTGGACAGGAATGAGCAGTTCTTC
CDR3aa: CASSLDRNEQFF

j_gene: TRBJ1-2
d_gene: -
v_gene: TRBV2
abundance: -
CDR3nt: TGTGCCAGCAGTCCCCAACAGGGAGATGGCTACACCTTC
CDR3aa: CASSPQQGDGYTF

j_gene: TRBJ2-1
d_gene: -
v_gene: TRBV2
abundance: -
CDR3nt: TGTGCCAGCAGTGAAAGGAGGGGGGGCAGATATGAGCAGTTCTTC
CDR3aa: CASSERRGGRYEQFF